The clone carrying this T cell receptor (beta chain) was counted at least ten times. Its antigen remains unknown. The data stem from a study of beta chain features in type 1 diabetes. Points from the study as a whole: Healthy donors had naive, central memory and Treg TCRB repertoires that appeared less similar than those seen among patients. People with Type 1 diabetes carried modestly yet significantly shorter TCRB CDR3s in all four CD4+ subsets. More deletions and fewer insertions at VDJ junctions were found in patients with type 1 diabetes.

Sequencing targeted expressed TCRB transcripts, as all isolated RNA had been reverse transcribed. An average around 3.3 million reads came from naive, central memory and regulatory T cell samples. Sequencing used immunoSEQ multiplex PCR; TCRdb keeps in-frame clones, though not all of them. Counted here are a few hundred thousand clones, over 8.5% occurring once; the ten biggest clones make up about 0.6%. With 10 bases removed from V and 0 bases from J, the gap between germline ends came to 12 bases. The CDR3 has 14 residues. From germline, CDR1 is SEHNR and CDR2 FQNEAQ (reference sequence). The source is a man under 40 with type 1 diabetes. Sequencing was carried out using central memory CD4+ T cells from blood. This chain links TRBV7-9 with TRBJ1-4; unclear D gene. CDR3 nucleotides: TGTGCCACCAAAAAGGATGCAACTAATGAAAAACTGTTTTTT. Translation: CATKKDATNEKLFF.